Below are 8 T cell receptor beta chains sequenced from a single sample in a study of vaccination effects on CD4 cells after COVID-19. Antigen-specific CD4+ T cells expanded by the ViraFEST assay with viral peptide pools were then sequenced. Following a roughly eleven-day culture, CD4+ T cells were purified. Their recognized antigens are unknown. TCRdb's copy holds only in-frame clones and misses some; the assay was immunoSEQ multiplex PCR. The table has tens of thousands of clones, approximately 73% seen once. Here the sequenced sample was CD4+ T cells from PBMCs cultured with HCoV-229E spike peptides, taken before COVID-19 vaccination. Every receptor here comes from a human donor who received a COVID-19 vaccine.

The chain combines TRBV5-1 with TRBJ1-1; D unclear. Germline V gene data show CDR1 as SGHRS and CDR2 as YFSETQ. The CDR3 extends over 13 amino acids. The ends were cut back, 0 bases at V and 0 bases at J, with 3 bases in the middle. CDR3 amino acids: CASSLEVNTEAFF. The CDR3 coding sequence is TGCGCCAGCAGCTTGGAGGTGAACACTGAAGCTTTCTTT.

The rearrangement uses TRBV24-1 and TRBJ2-5; maybe TRBD1 (6 bases). CDR1 and CDR2 from the germline V gene are KGHDR and SFDVKD. The V and J ends lost 3 bases and 1 base respectively, with 14 bases between them. This CDR3 contains 16 residues. CDR3 residues: CATSDPRDTSQETQYF. For the CDR3, the DNA is TGTGCCACCAGTGATCCTCGGGACACGTCCCAAGAGACCCAGTACTTC.

The gene calls are TRBV12-2 and TRBJ2-1. TRBV12-2 is classified as a pseudogene. The CDR3 is made up of 13 amino acids. For the CDR3, the DNA is TGTGCAAGTCGTTCGGCGAGCTACAATGAGCAGTTCTTC. Translated, it gives CASRSASYNEQFF.

The chain links TRBV5-1 to TRBJ1-4; D might be TRBD1 (5 bases). The CDR3 is made up of 14 amino acids. From germline, CDR1 is SGHRS and CDR2 YFSETQ. The ends were cut back, 2 bases at V and 5 bases at J, with 10 bases in the middle. The CDR3 here is CASSFQGYNEKLFF. DNA of the CDR3: TGCGCCAGCAGCTTCCAGGGATACAATGAAAAACTGTTTTTT.

The rearrangement links TRBV5-1 to TRBJ1-4; possibly TRBD1 for D (6 bases). The CDR3 extends over 15 amino acids. Germline CDR1 is SGHRS and CDR2 is YFSETQ. The V end was cut by 0 bases, the J end by 3 bases, with 9 bases between. The CDR3 spells CASSLVTGANEKLFF. The CDR3 DNA is TGCGCCAGCAGCTTGGTGACAGGAGCTAATGAAAAACTGTTTTTT.

The rearrangement uses TRBV5-1 and TRBJ1-1; tentatively, D is TRBD1 (5 bases). The CDR3 runs to 14 residues. Per the germline V gene, CDR1 is SGHRS and CDR2 is YFSETQ. Trimming pared 1 base from V and 8 bases from J, leaving 15 bases between. The CDR3 loop is CASSLSQGTGEAFF. For the CDR3, the DNA is TGCGCCAGCAGCTTGTCTCAGGGCACGGGGGAAGCTTTCTTT.

This sequence joins TRBV5-5 and TRBJ2-1; 9 bases line up with TRBD2. Per germline, CDR1 SGHKS and CDR2 YYEKEE (reference sequence). The CDR3 length is 15 residues. Trimming took 2 bases from V and 8 from J; bases not matched to a gene: 8. CDR3 sequence reads: CASSLGSGGLYEQFF. The CDR3 nucleotides read TGTGCCAGCAGCTTAGGCAGCGGGGGGTTATATGAGCAGTTCTTC.

The chain uses TRBV2 and TRBJ1-5, with 12 bases matching TRBD1. The junction had 4 bases not matched to a gene; V was cut back by 7 bases and J by 3 bases. This CDR3 has 15 residues. Germline loops: CDR1 SNHLY, CDR2 FYNNEI. The CDR3 DNA reads as TGTGCCAGCACTGGGACAGGGGGCTCCAATCAGCCCCAGCATTTT. This sequence encodes CASTGTGGSNQPQHF.